The T cell receptor (beta chain) described here comes from a study of cytomegalovirus exposure and HLA in healthy donors. V lost 0 bases to trimming and J lost 8 bases, with 17 bases between them. From germline, CDR1 is PRHDT and CDR2 FYEKMQ (reference sequence). This CDR3 spans 16 amino acids. A multiplex PCR was run with 60 Vbeta primers and 13 Jbeta primers. Sequenced by immunoSEQ multiplex PCR; TCRdb stores in-frame clones only, minus some. The sample comprises about 130,000 clones, about 80% of which are singletons, and around 3% rests with the top ten. The sequenced sample consisted of PBMCs. The chain employs TRBV13 and TRBJ2-1; tentative D call: TRBD2 (5 bases). The sequence came from a boy aged 2 to 9 in good health and CMV-seronegative. CDR3 in amino acids: CASSLGFGEARDEQFF. Here the CDR3 DNA reads TGTGCCAGCAGCTTAGGTTTCGGGGAAGCTCGCGATGAGCAGTTCTTC.